This entry is about one TCR beta chain. The target antigen is unknown. CDR1 is MNHEY and CDR2 is SMNVEV in the germline V gene (reference sequence). The V and J ends lost 6 bases and 8 bases respectively, with 8 bases between them. This CDR3 comprises 11 residues. This sample is drawn from a study of post-analysis software for immune sequencing data. The wider study: Both relapsing-remitting and secondary progressive multiple sclerosis featured among the disease courses, as did progressive-relapsing multiple sclerosis. Study-level points and caveats: Compared with controls, patients showed significantly lower normalized Chao1 diversity. There were four or five TRBV segments more frequent in patients than controls, and TRBV5-6, TRBV5-1 and TRBV20-1 were among them.

Presence of unique molecular identifiers characterized the TCR beta cDNA libraries. The source material, about 0.95 to 10 million T cells, gave rise to roughly 500,000 cDNA molecules. TCRdb re-derived calls from the PCR reads in MiXCR, one entry per CDR3 protein. This table has 750,000 to 950,000 distinct CDR3 sequences, about 43% appearing once. Sequencing was performed on blood. This receptor was identified in a girl aged 10 to 17 with multiple sclerosis. The rearrangement links TRBV27 to TRBJ2-1; no firm D call. The CDR3 protein is CASSTNHEQFF. Here the CDR3 DNA reads TGTGCCAGCAGCACAAACCATGAGCAGTTCTTC.